This T cell receptor beta chain appears in the sequencing data of a study of blood T cell repertoires in COVID-19. As for the study in general: Acute-phase and convalescent COVID-19 samples originated in the United States, Italy and Spain.

A note on this clone: The junction does not match germline at one end; this may be a read error.

In the authors' workflow: For nucleated cells, counts were estimated from reference gene primer amplification. Profiled with immunoSEQ multiplex PCR; TCRdb holds only in-frame clones, not every one. V, J and clone size are those of that table, while D and trimming were read from the DNA. The sample has roughly 79,000 clones, approximately 78% seen once; the top ten hold roughly 7.4%. The sequenced material came from peripheral blood. The receptor was isolated from a human donor in a cohort sampled during active COVID-19.

The CDR3 DNA reads TGTGCCAGCAGTTCAGTGAGACGACAGGGAGTATCCTACAAGCAGTACTTC. Residues: CASSSVRRQGVSYKQYF. The chain couples TRBV6-2 or TRBV6-3 to TRBJ2-7; TRBD1 agrees at 7 bases. The germline gives CDR1 MNHEY, CDR2 SVGEGT. This CDR3 contains 17 residues.